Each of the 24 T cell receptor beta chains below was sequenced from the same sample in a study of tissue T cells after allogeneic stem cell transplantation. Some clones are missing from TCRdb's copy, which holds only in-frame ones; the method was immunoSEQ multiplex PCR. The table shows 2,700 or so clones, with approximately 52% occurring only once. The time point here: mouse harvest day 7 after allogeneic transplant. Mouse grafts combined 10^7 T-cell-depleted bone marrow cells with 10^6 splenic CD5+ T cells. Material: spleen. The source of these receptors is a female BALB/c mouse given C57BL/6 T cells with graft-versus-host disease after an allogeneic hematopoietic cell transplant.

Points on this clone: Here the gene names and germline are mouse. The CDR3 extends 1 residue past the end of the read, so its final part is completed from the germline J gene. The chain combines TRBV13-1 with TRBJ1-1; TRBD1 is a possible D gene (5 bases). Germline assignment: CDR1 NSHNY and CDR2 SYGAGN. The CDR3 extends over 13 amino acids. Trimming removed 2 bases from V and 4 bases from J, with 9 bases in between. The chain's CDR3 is CASSEGVGTEVFF. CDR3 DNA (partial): TGTGCCAGCAGTGAAGGGGTGGGCACAGAAGTCTTC.

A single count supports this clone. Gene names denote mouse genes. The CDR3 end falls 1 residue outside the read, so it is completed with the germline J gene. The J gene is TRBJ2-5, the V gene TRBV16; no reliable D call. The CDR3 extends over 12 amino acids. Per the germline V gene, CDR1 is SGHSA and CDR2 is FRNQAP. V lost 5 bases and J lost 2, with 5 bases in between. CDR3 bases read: TGTGCAAGCAGCCCCTCCCAAGACACCCAGTAC. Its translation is CASSPSQDTQY. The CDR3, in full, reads CASSPSQDTQYF.

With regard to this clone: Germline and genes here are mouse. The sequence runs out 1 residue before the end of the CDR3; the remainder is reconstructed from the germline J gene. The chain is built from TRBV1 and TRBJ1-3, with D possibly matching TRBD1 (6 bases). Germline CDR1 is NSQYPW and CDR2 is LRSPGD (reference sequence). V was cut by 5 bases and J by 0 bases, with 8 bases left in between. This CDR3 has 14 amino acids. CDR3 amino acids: CTCSQGNSGNTLYF. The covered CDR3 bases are TGCACCTGCAGTCAGGGGAATTCTGGAAATACGCTCTAT.

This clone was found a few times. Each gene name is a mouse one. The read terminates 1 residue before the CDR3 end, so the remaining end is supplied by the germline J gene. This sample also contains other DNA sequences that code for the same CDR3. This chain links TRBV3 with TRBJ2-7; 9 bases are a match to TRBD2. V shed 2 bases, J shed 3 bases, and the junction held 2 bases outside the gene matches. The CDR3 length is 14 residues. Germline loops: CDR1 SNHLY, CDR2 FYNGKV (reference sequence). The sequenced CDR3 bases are TGTGCCAGCAGCTTATCCTGGGGGGGCTATGAACAGTAC. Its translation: CASSLSWGGYEQY. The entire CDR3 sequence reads CASSLSWGGYEQYF.

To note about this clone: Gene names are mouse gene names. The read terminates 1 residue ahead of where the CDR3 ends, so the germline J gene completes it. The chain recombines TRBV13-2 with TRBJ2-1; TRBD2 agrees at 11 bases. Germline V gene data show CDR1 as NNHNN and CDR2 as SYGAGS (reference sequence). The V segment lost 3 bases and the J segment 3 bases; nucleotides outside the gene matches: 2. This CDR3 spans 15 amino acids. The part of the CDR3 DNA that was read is TGTGCCAGCGGTGGGGGGACTGGGGGCTATGCTGAGCAGTTC. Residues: CASGGGTGGYAEQF. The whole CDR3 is CASGGGTGGYAEQFF.

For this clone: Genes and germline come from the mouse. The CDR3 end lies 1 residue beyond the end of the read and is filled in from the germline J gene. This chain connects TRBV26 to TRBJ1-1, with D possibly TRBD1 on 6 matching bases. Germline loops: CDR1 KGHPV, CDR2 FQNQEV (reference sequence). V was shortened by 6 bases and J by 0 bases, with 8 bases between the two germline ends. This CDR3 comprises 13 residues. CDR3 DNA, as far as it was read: TGTGCCAGCAGCCGGACAGCAAACACAGAAGTCTTC. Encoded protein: CASSRTANTEVF. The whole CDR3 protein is CASSRTANTEVFF.

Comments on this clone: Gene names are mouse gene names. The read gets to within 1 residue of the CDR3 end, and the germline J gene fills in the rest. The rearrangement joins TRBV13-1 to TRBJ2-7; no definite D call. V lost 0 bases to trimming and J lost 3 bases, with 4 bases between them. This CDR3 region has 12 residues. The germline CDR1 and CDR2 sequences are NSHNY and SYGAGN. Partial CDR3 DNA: TGTGCCAGCAGTGATGCGGTCTATGAACAGTAC. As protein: CASSDAVYEQY. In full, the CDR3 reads CASSDAVYEQYF.

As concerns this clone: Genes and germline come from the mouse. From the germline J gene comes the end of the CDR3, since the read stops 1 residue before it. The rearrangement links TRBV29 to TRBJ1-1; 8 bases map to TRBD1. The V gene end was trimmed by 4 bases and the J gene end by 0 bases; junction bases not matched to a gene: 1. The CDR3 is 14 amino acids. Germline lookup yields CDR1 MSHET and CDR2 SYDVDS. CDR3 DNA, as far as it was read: TGTGCTAGCAGTTGGGGACAGGCAAACACAGAAGTCTTC. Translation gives CASSWGQANTEVF. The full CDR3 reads CASSWGQANTEVFF.

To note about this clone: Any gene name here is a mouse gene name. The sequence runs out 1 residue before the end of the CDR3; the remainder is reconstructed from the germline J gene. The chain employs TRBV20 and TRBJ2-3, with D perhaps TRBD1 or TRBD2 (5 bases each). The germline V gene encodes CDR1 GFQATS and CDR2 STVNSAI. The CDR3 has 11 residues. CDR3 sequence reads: CGGVGAETLYF. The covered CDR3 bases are TGTGGGGGGGTAGGTGCAGAAACGCTGTAT.

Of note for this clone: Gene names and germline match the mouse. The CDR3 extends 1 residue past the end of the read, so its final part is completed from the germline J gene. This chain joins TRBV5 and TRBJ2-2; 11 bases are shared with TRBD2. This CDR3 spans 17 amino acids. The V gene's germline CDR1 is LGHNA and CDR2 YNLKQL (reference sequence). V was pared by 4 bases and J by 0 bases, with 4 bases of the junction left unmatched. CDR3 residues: CASSPPGLGANTGQLYF. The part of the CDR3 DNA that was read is TGTGCCAGCAGCCCCCCGGGACTGGGGGCAAACACCGGGCAGCTCTAC.

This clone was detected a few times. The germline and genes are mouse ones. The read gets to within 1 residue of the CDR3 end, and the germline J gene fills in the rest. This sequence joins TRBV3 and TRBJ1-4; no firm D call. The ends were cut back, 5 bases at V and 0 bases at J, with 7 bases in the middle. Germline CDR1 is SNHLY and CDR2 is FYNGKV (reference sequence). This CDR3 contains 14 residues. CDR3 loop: CASSPQVSNERLFF. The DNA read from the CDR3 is TGTGCCAGCAGCCCACAAGTTTCCAACGAAAGATTATTT.

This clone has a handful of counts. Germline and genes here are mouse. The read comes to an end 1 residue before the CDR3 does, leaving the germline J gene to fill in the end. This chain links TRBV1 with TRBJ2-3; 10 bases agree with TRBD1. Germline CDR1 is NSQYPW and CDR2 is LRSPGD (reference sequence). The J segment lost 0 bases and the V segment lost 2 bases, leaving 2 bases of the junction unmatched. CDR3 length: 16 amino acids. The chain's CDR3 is CTCSARTGGSAETLYF. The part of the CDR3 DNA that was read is TGCACCTGCAGTGCAAGGACAGGGGGAAGTGCAGAAACGCTGTAT.

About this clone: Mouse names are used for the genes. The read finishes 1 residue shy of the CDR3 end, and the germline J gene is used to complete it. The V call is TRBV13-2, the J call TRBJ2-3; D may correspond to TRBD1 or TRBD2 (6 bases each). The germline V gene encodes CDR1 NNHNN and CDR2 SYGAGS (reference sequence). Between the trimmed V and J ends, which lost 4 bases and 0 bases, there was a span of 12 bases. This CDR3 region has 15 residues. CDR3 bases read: TGTGCCAGCGGTCTTGGGGGCACTAGTGCAGAAACGCTGTAT. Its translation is CASGLGGTSAETLY. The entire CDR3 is CASGLGGTSAETLYF.

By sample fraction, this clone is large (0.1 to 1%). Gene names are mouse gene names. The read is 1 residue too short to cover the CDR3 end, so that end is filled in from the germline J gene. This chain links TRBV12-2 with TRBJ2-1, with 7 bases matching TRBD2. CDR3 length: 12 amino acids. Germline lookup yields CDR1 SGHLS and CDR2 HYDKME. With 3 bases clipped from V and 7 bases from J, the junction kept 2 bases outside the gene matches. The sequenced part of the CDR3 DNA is TGTGCCAGCTCTATACTGGGGGCTGAGCAGTTC. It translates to CASSILGAEQF. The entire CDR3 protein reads CASSILGAEQFF.

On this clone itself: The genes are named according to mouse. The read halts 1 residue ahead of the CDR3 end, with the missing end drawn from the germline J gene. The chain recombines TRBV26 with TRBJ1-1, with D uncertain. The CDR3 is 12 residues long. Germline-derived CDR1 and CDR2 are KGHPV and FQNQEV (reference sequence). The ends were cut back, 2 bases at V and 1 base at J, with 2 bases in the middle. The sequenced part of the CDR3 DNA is TGTGCCAGCAGTCTGCGGAACACAGAAGTCTTC. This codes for CASSLRNTEVF. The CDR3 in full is CASSLRNTEVFF.

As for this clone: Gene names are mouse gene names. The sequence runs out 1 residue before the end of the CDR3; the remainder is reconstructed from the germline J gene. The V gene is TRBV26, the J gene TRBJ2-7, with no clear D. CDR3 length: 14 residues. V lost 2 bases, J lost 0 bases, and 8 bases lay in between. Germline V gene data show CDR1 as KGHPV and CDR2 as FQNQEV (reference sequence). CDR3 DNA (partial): TGTGCCAGCAGTCTGACGGCATACTCCTATGAACAGTAC. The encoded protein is CASSLTAYSYEQY. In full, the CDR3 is CASSLTAYSYEQYF.

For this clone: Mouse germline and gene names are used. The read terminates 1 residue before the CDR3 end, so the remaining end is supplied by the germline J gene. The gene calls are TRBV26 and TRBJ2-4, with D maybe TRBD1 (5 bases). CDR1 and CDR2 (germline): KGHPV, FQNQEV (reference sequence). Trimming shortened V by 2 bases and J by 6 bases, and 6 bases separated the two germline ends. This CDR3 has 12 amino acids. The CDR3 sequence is CASSLDSNTLYF. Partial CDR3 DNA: TGTGCCAGCAGTCTGGACAGTAACACCTTGTAC.

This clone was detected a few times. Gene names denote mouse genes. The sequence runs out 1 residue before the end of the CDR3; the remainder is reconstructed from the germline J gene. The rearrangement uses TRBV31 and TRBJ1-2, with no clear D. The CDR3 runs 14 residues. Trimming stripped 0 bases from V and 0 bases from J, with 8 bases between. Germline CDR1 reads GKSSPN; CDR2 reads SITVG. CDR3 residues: CAWSLETTNSDYTF. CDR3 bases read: TGTGCCTGGAGTCTCGAGACAACAAACTCCGACTACACC.

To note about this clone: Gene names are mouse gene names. CDR3: CASSLSANQNTLYF. The sequenced CDR3 bases are TGTGCCAGCAGTCTGTCAGCGAATCAAAACACCTTGTAC. The V call is TRBV26, the J call TRBJ2-4, with D unresolved. The CDR3 extends 1 residue past the end of the read, so its final part is completed from the germline J gene. The germline V gene has CDR1 KGHPV and CDR2 FQNQEV (reference sequence). The CDR3 loop spans 14 amino acids. V lost 0 bases and J lost 2, with 6 bases in between.

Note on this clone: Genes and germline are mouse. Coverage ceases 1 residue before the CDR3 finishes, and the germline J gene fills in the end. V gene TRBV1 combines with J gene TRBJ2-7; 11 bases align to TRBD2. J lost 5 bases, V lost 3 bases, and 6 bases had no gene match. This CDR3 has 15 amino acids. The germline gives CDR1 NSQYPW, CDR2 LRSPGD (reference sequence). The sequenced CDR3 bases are TGCACCTGCAGTGCCGGGACTGGGGGCCGCGATGAACAGTAC. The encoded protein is CTCSAGTGGRDEQY. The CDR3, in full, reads CTCSAGTGGRDEQYF.

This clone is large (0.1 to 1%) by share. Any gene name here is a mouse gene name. The covered CDR3 bases are TGTGGTGCTAGGTGGGGCTCCGACTACACC. Translated: CGARWGSDYT. The entire CDR3 is CGARWGSDYTF. This chain uses TRBV20 with TRBJ1-2; D is undetermined. With the read ending 1 residue before the CDR3 end, the germline J gene is used to fill in that end. Germline values: CDR1 GFQATS, CDR2 STVNSAI. Trimming left V 2 bases short and J 4 bases short, with 5 bases between. The CDR3 is made up of 11 amino acids.

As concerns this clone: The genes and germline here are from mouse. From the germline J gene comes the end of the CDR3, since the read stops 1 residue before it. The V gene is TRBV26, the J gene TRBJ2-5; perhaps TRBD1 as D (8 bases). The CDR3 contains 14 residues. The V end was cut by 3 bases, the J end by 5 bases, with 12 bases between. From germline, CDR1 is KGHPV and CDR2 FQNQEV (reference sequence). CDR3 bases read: TGTGCCAGCAGTCTCACAGGGGGGGGAGACACCCAGTAC. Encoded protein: CASSLTGGGDTQY. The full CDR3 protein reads CASSLTGGGDTQYF.

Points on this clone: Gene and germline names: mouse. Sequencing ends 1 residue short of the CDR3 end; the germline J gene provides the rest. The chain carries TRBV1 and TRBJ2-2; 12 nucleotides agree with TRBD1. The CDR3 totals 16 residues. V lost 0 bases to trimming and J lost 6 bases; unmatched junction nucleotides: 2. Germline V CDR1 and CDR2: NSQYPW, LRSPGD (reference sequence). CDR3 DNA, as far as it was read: TGCACCTGCAGTGCAGAGGGACAGGGGGCCGCCGGGCAGCTCTAC. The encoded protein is CTCSAEGQGAAGQLY. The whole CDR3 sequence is CTCSAEGQGAAGQLYF.

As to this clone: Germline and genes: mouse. The CDR3 bases that were read are TGTGCCAGCAGTTTTGGGGGAGGGGCCAACGAAAGATTATTT. Translated: CASSFGGGANERLF. From start to end, the CDR3 is CASSFGGGANERLFF. This chain connects TRBV14 to TRBJ1-4; D might be TRBD1 (5 bases). The read stops 1 residue short of the end of the CDR3; the missing end is completed from the germline J gene. This CDR3 has 15 amino acids. V was shortened by 2 bases and J by 3 bases, with 11 bases between the two germline ends. Germline V gene data show CDR1 as SGHDT and CDR2 as FRDEAV.